Presented here are 17 T cell receptor beta chains from one specimen sequenced in a study of blood T cell repertoires in COVID-19. Profiling relied on immunoSEQ multiplex PCR, and the TCRdb table lists in-frame clones only, not all of them. Found here are some 14,000 clones, roughly 80% of them singletons; the top ten hold approximately 15%. Sequenced material: peripheral blood. These receptors were obtained from a human donor in a cohort sampled during active COVID-19.

A few counts support this clone. The chain links TRBV30 to TRBJ2-7; TRBD2 matches 7 bases. This CDR3 has 14 amino acids. V lost 3 bases to trimming and J lost 2 bases; unmatched junction nucleotides: 7. Germline V gene sequence: CDR1 GTSNPN, CDR2 SVGIG (reference sequence). The CDR3 spells CAWRVSGLTYEQYF. The CDR3 DNA reads TGTGCCTGGAGAGTATCGGGACTAACCTACGAGCAGTACTTC.

This sequence joins TRBV12-3 or TRBV12-4 and TRBJ2-2, with D possibly matching TRBD1 (6 bases). CDR3 length: 13 residues. V gave up 3 bases and J gave up 6 bases, with 8 bases separating them. The CDR3 coding sequence is TGTGCCAGCAGTTTCGGGACACCCGGGGAGCTGTTTTTT. Its protein product is CASSFGTPGELFF.

The CDR3 nucleotides read TGTGCTAGTGGTTTGGTAAACTGGGCTAGCGGGACCAACAATGAGCAGTTCTTC. Translated: CASGLVNWASGTNNEQFF. This sequence joins TRBV12-5 and TRBJ2-1; 9 positions agree with TRBD2. This CDR3 contains 18 residues. Germline V CDR1 and CDR2: LGHNT, FRNRAP. Germline trimming cut 0 bases from V and 5 bases from J; bases unmatched to any gene: 11.

This clone was observed a few times. Within the sample, other DNA sequences also encode this same CDR3. The chain recombines TRBV27 with TRBJ1-2, with D perhaps TRBD1 (6 bases). CDR1 is MNHEY and CDR2 is SMNVEV in the germline V gene (reference sequence). Trimming removed 6 bases at V and 2 bases at J, with 7 bases between. This CDR3 spans 12 amino acids. The CDR3 sequence: CASRQGNYGYTF. DNA of the CDR3: TGTGCCAGCAGACAGGGCAACTATGGCTACACCTTC.

The rearrangement joins TRBV3-1 (or the pseudogene TRBV3-2) to TRBJ2-7, with D hard to call. Germline loops: CDR1 LGHDT, CDR2 YNNKEL (reference sequence). The V and J ends lost 1 base and 2 bases respectively, with 12 bases between them. The CDR3 consists of 15 residues. As DNA, the CDR3 is TGTGCCAGCAGCCAAGCCATTGGGCAGCCCTACGAGCAGTACTTC. This gives the protein CASSQAIGQPYEQYF.

The chain employs TRBV3-1 (or the pseudogene TRBV3-2) and TRBJ2-5; 11 bases match TRBD2. Germline CDR1 and CDR2: LGHDT and YNNKEL (reference sequence). V was clipped by 4 bases and J by 2 bases; unmatched bases: 12. CDR3 length equals 18 residues. The CDR3 here is CASSLGTLAGVGQETQYF. Here the CDR3 DNA reads TGTGCCAGCAGCCTCGGAACACTAGCGGGAGTAGGTCAAGAGACCCAGTACTTC.

This clone was seen once. CDR3 coding DNA: TGTGCCAGTAGTATCGGGACAGGGCCTGCATACGAGCAGTACTTC. Protein sequence: CASSIGTGPAYEQYF. V and J are TRBV19 and TRBJ2-7; TRBD1 agrees at 9 bases. Trimming took 3 bases from V and 4 from J; bases not matched to a gene: 7. Per the germline V gene, CDR1 is LNHDA and CDR2 is SQIVND (reference sequence). The length of the CDR3 is 15 residues.

The V call is TRBV28, the J call TRBJ2-3; the D gene is possibly TRBD1 (6 bases). Deletions cut 6 bases from V and 0 bases from J, with 16 bases between. The length of the CDR3 is 16 residues. Germline CDR1 is MDHEN and CDR2 is SYDVKM. CDR3 residues: CASSRPQGTSTDTQYF. DNA for the CDR3: TGTGCCAGCAGCCGCCCCCAAGGGACAAGCACAGATACGCAGTATTTT.

There are a few counts of this clone. The chain recombines TRBV19 with TRBJ2-6, with D tentatively TRBD1 (5 bases). This CDR3 has 15 amino acids. Germline loops: CDR1 LNHDA, CDR2 SQIVND (reference sequence). V lost 9 bases to trimming and J lost 0 bases, with 12 bases between them. CDR3 loop: CASKQDNSGANVLTF. CDR3 nucleotides: TGTGCCAGCAAACAGGATAACTCTGGGGCCAACGTCCTGACTTTC.

The chain links TRBV4-3 to TRBJ1-1, with 7 nucleotides matching TRBD1. The CDR3 sequence is 14 residues long. V was pared by 0 bases and J by 6 bases, with 4 bases of the junction left unmatched. In germline, CDR1 is LGHNA, CDR2 YSLEER. The CDR3 DNA follows: TGCGCCAGCAGCCAAGAACAGGGGTGGGCTGAAGCTTTCTTT. It yields the protein CASSQEQGWAEAFF.

J is TRBJ2-5 and V is TRBV6-5; 11 nucleotides agree with TRBD2. V was clipped by 11 bases and J by 4 bases; unmatched bases: 9. The CDR3 is made up of 14 amino acids. Per germline, CDR1 MNHEY and CDR2 SVGAGI. The CDR3 is CASSPTSGVETQYF. The CDR3 DNA is TGTGCCTCCTCACCGACTAGCGGGGTAGAGACCCAGTACTTC.

The chain employs TRBV5-5 and TRBJ1-2; TRBD1 aligns across 10 bases. CDR3 size: 15 residues. The ends lost 2 bases at V and 7 bases at J; junction bases unmatched: 8. Germline V gives CDR1 SGHKS, CDR2 YYEKEE (reference sequence). CDR3 nucleotide sequence: TGTGCCAGCAGCTTCCGGGACAGGGGTTTTGGTGGCTACACCTTC. It yields the protein CASSFRDRGFGGYTF.

This chain connects TRBV10-3 to TRBJ1-2; 7 bases are a match to TRBD1. CDR3 length: 16 residues. The ends lost 0 bases at V and 5 bases at J; junction bases unmatched: 9. Germline V lookup: CDR1 ENHRY, CDR2 SYGVKD. CDR3: CAISESGQEVGYGYTF. CDR3 coding DNA: TGTGCCATCAGTGAGTCTGGACAGGAGGTGGGATATGGCTACACCTTC.

This chain joins TRBV7-2 and TRBJ1-2; D is unresolved. The CDR3 totals 13 residues. V gave up 2 bases and J gave up 4 bases, with 8 bases separating them. The germline V gene encodes CDR1 SGHTA and CDR2 FQGNSA. The CDR3: CASSLSVSYGYTF. The CDR3 bases are TGTGCCAGCAGCTTATCGGTCTCCTATGGCTACACCTTC.

Only a few counts were recorded for this clone. The CDR3 bases are TGTGCCAGCAGCCTTGGGACAGGGTTTCCTCAGCCCCAGCATTTT. Translated: CASSLGTGFPQPQHF. The chain recombines TRBV7-9 with TRBJ1-5, with 9 bases aligning to TRBD1. The germline CDR1 and CDR2 sequences are SEHNR and FQNEAQ (reference sequence). The V segment lost 5 bases and the J segment 6 bases; nucleotides outside the gene matches: 8. CDR3 length equals 15 residues.

The J gene is TRBJ2-1, the V gene TRBV12-3 or TRBV12-4; 9 nucleotides agree with TRBD1. Trimming cost V 6 bases and J 9 bases; bases outside gene matches: 0. The CDR3 contains 11 residues. CDR3 sequence (DNA): TGTGCCAGCAGGGACAGGGGTGAGCAGTTCTTC. Translated: CASRDRGEQFF.

V and J are TRBV5-6 and TRBJ1-1; D is unclear. The CDR3 extends over 17 amino acids. Trimming stripped 4 bases from V and 0 bases from J, with 19 bases between. Looked up from germline, CDR1 is SGHDT and CDR2 is YYEEEE. The CDR3 is CASSTRRGPGMNTEAFF. CDR3 nucleotide sequence: TGTGCCAGCAGCACCCGCCGCGGGCCAGGAATGAACACTGAAGCTTTCTTT.